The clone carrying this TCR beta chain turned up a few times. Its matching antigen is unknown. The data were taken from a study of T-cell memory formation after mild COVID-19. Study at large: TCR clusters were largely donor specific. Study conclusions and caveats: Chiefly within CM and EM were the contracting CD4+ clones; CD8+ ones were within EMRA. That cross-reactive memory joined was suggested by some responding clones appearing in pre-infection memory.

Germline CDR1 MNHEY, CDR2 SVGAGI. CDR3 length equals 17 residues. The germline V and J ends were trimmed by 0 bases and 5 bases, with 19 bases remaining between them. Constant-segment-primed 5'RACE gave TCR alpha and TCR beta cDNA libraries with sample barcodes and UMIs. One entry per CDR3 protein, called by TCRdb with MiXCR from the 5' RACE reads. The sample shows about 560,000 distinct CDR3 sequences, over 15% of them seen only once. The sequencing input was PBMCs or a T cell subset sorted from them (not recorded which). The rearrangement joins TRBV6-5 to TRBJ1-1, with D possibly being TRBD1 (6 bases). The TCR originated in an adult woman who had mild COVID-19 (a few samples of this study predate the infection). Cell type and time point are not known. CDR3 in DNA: TGTGCCAGCAGTTACTCGACATTGGGGGCGTGGAGGACTGAAGCTTTCTTT. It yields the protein CASSYSTLGAWRTEAFF.